What follows are 18 T cell receptor beta chains derived from one specimen sequenced in a study of blood T cell repertoires in COVID-19 (dated by TCRdb to 2019 to 2021). The library was built by means of the immunoSEQ multiplex PCR assay. TCRdb carries this immuneACCESS record with in-frame sequences only. Its versions omit some clonotypes, under half of them owing to an unresolved V gene in the studies checked, with the rest unexplained. A total of under 300,000 clones appear in this sample, around 90% of them only once. The top ten hold approximately 3.3% of the sample. Sequences were obtained from peripheral blood. The receptors come from a woman in her forties with acute or convalescent COVID-19.

The chain employs TRBV27 and TRBJ2-7, with 8 positions matching TRBD1. Losses at the gene ends were 6 bases for V and 4 bases for J; bases not matched to a gene: 8. Germline-derived CDR1 and CDR2 are MNHEY and SMNVEV (reference sequence). This CDR3 region has 14 residues. The CDR3 sequence is CASRRQGHSYEQYV. CDR3 nucleotide sequence: TGTGCCAGCAGGCGACAGGGGCATTCTTACGAGCAGTACGTC.

The rearrangement joins TRBV7-2 to TRBJ1-1; 8 bases map to TRBD1. CDR1 is SGHTA, CDR2 FQGNSA, per germline. The CDR3 contains 15 residues. V shed 1 base, J shed 4 bases, and the junction held 5 bases outside the gene matches. In DNA form, the CDR3 reads TGTGCCAGCAGCTTAGTACAGGGGGTGGGCACTGAAGCTTTCTTT. Its protein product is CASSLVQGVGTEAFF.

The gene calls are TRBV3-1 (or the pseudogene TRBV3-2) and TRBJ2-3, with TRBD2 matching over 13 bases. V lost 4 bases, J lost 2 bases, and 6 bases stayed unmatched. CDR1 is LGHDT and CDR2 is YNNKEL in the germline V gene (reference sequence). The CDR3 has 17 residues. CDR3 DNA sequence: TGTGCCAGCAGCCCCCTCGGACTAGCGGGGGTCACAGATACGCAGTATTTT. Amino acid sequence: CASSPLGLAGVTDTQYF.

This clone has more than one count but fewer than ten. The V call is TRBV12-3 or TRBV12-4, the J call TRBJ1-2; weak D call: TRBD1 (5 bases). This CDR3 is 12 amino acids long. Trimming removed 3 bases from V and 7 bases from J, with 9 bases in between. CDR3 nucleotides: TGTGCCAGCAGTTTCAGGGTCGGTGGCTACACCTTC. Its translation: CASSFRVGGYTF.

The chain carries TRBV18 and TRBJ1-3; possible D gene TRBD1, 5 bases. Per the germline V gene, CDR1 is KGHSH and CDR2 is LQKENI. V was pared by 1 base and J by 0 bases, with 7 bases between. This CDR3 has 15 residues. The chain's CDR3 is CASSPQGLSGNTIYF. As DNA, the CDR3 is TGTGCCAGCTCACCACAGGGACTCTCTGGAAACACCATATATTTT.

V and J are TRBV19 and TRBJ1-5; D perhaps matches TRBD1 (6 bases). The CDR3 spans 15 residues. The germline V gene encodes CDR1 LNHDA and CDR2 SQIVND (reference sequence). V shed 3 bases and J shed 5 bases, with 14 bases lying between them. CDR3 amino acids: CASSIKGQSYQPQHF. DNA of the CDR3: TGTGCCAGTAGTATTAAGGGACAATCCTATCAGCCCCAGCATTTT.

This chain connects TRBV10-3 to TRBJ1-2; 7 nucleotides align to TRBD1. The CDR3 covers 15 residues. V shed 0 bases and J 2 bases; nucleotides not matched to a gene: 3. Germline CDR1 ENHRY, CDR2 SYGVKD. CDR3 in amino acids: CAISESAGQNYGYTF. CDR3 coding DNA: TGTGCCATCAGTGAGTCGGCGGGACAGAACTATGGCTACACCTTC.

The chain uses TRBV2 and TRBJ1-2, with 10 bases fitting TRBD1. V lost 0 bases, J lost 8 bases, and 12 bases stayed unmatched. Germline V CDR1 and CDR2: SNHLY, FYNNEI. CDR3 length: 17 residues. CDR3 nucleotides: TGTGCCAGCAGTGAAGCTGTGACAGGGGGCTCCCAATTGGGCTACACCTTC. It yields the protein CASSEAVTGGSQLGYTF.

Written as DNA, the CDR3 is TGCGCCAGCAGCCAAGACTATTCTGGGGGAGGTACGCAGTATTTT. Protein: CASSQDYSGGGTQYF. The chain couples TRBV4-1 to TRBJ2-3; D might be TRBD2 (6 bases). The length of the CDR3 is 15 residues. The V gene's germline CDR1 is MGHRA and CDR2 YSYEKL. Trimming took 0 bases from V and 8 from J, leaving 15 bases between them.

This clone was counted a single time. The chain employs TRBV6-4 and TRBJ1-1, with D possibly being TRBD1 (5 bases). Trimming left V 0 bases short and J 3 bases short, with 11 bases between. Germline lookup yields CDR1 MRHNA and CDR2 SNTAGT. This CDR3 has 15 amino acids. CDR3 sequence (DNA): TGTGCCAGCAGTGACTCCTCAGGGCCTGACACTGAAGCTTTCTTT. This gives the protein CASSDSSGPDTEAFF.

The rearrangement uses TRBV6-5 and TRBJ2-7; 12 nucleotides match TRBD2. CDR3 length equals 15 residues. The V gene's germline CDR1 is MNHEY and CDR2 SVGAGI. V was pared by 5 bases and J by 5 bases, with 7 bases of the junction left unmatched. DNA of the CDR3: TGTGCCAGCAGTCCCCTAGCGGGGGGGACCCACGAGCAGTACGTC. Residues: CASSPLAGGTHEQYV.

This chain joins TRBV7-9 and TRBJ2-3, with 10 bases that match TRBD2. V was pared by 6 bases and J by 0 bases, with 6 bases of the junction left unmatched. The CDR3 has 16 amino acids. Germline CDR1 is SEHNR and CDR2 is FQNEAQ (reference sequence). The CDR3 loop reads CASSSAGGTSTDTQYF. The CDR3 region has the DNA TGTGCCAGCAGTTCAGCGGGGGGGACCAGCACAGATACGCAGTATTTT.

The rearrangement joins TRBV7-6 to TRBJ2-7; 10 bases agree with TRBD1. The CDR3 totals 17 residues. The ends lost 5 bases at V and 6 bases at J; junction bases unmatched: 16. Germline CDR1 SGHVS, CDR2 FNYEAQ. DNA of the CDR3: TGTGCCAGCAGCCCCATGGGGACAGGGGAGGGAAGAGGCGAGCAGTACGTC. Its protein is CASSPMGTGEGRGEQYV.

The rearrangement links TRBV2 to TRBJ2-6, with a tentative D call TRBD2 (6 bases). Germline CDR1 is SNHLY and CDR2 is FYNNEI. The ends were cut back, 7 bases at V and 0 bases at J, with 16 bases in the middle. The CDR3 loop spans 17 amino acids. CDR3: CASNSGTASSGANVLTF. The CDR3 DNA reads as TGTGCCAGCAACTCCGGGACTGCCAGCTCTGGGGCCAACGTCCTGACTTTC.

This clone was observed a single time. V gene TRBV9 combines with J gene TRBJ2-5; TRBD2 might be the D (5 bases). Trimming left V 4 bases short and J 1 base short, with 11 bases between. There are 14 residues in the CDR3. CDR1 and CDR2 from the germline V gene are SGDLS and YYNGEE. The CDR3 region has the DNA TGTGCCAGCAGCTCCCGGGGTGTCCAAGAGACCCAGTACTTC. Protein product: CASSSRGVQETQYF. Based on the CDR3 plus reference TRBV9 and TRBJ2-5, the full variable domain is DSGVTQTPKHLITATGQRVTLRCSPRSGDLSVYWYQQSLDQGLQFLIQYYNGEERAKGNILERFSAQQFPDLHSELNLSSLELGDSALYFCASSSRGVQETQYFGPGTRLLVL.

The rearrangement uses TRBV24-1 and TRBJ2-5, with 9 bases lining up with TRBD2. V gave up 1 base and J gave up 6 bases; unmatched junction bases: 5. The V gene's germline CDR1 is KGHDR and CDR2 SFDVKD. The CDR3 length is 15 residues. DNA for the CDR3: TGTGCCACCAGTGATTTAGGCGGGGGGGCCCAGACCCAGTACTTC. Translating it yields CATSDLGGGAQTQYF.

This clone appeared once. The chain joins TRBV27 to TRBJ1-1; TRBD1 matches 7 bases. Trimming took 4 bases from V and 1 from J; bases not matched to a gene: 6. Germline-derived CDR1 and CDR2 are MNHEY and SMNVEV (reference sequence). The CDR3 spans 15 residues. CDR3 region: CASSSLQGQNTEAFF. CDR3 sequence (DNA): TGTGCCAGCAGTTCTTTACAGGGGCAGAACACTGAAGCTTTCTTT.

This clone was observed a single time. The chain recombines TRBV27 with TRBJ1-1; D is possibly TRBD1 (5 bases). CDR1 is MNHEY and CDR2 is SMNVEV in the germline V gene (reference sequence). CDR3 size: 13 residues. The V end was cut by 6 bases, the J end by 3 bases, with 11 bases between. CDR3 residues: CASRSREDTEAFF. The CDR3 DNA reads as TGTGCCAGCAGATCCAGGGAAGACACTGAAGCTTTCTTT.